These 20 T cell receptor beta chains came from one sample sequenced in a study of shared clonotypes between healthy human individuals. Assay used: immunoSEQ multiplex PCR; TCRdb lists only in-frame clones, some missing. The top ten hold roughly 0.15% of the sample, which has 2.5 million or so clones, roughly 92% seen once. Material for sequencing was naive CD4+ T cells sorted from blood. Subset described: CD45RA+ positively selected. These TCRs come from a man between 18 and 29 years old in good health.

CDR3 nucleotide sequence: TGTGCCAGCAGCGTAGCCGGGGGCCTAGATACGCAGTATTTT. Translated: CASSVAGGLDTQYF. The chain couples TRBV9 to TRBJ2-3; the D call may be TRBD1 or TRBD2 (6 bases each). The V end was cut by 0 bases, the J end by 5 bases, with 10 bases between. CDR1 and CDR2 (germline): SGDLS, YYNGEE. This CDR3 has 14 amino acids.

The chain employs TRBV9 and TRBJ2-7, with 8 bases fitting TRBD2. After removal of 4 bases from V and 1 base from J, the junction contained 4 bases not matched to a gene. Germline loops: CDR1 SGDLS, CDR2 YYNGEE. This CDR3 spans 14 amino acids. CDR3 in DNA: TGTGCCAGCAGCCGGGGGGGAACATCCTACGAGCAGTACTTC. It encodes CASSRGGTSYEQYF.

The CDR3 DNA follows: TGCGCCAGCAGACCCGCAGGGGGGAACACTGAAGCTTTCTTT. Its protein product is CASRPAGGNTEAFF. V is TRBV5-1 and J is TRBJ1-1, with TRBD1 matching over 7 bases. Germline V gene lookup returns CDR1 SGHRS and CDR2 YFSETQ. The length of the CDR3 is 14 residues. The V segment lost 5 bases and the J segment 1 base; nucleotides outside the gene matches: 5.

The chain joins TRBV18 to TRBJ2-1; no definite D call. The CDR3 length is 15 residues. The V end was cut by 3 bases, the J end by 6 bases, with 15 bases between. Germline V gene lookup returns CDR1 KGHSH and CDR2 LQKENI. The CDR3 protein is CASSPLQVVVNEQFF. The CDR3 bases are TGTGCCAGCTCACCCCTGCAAGTCGTGGTCAATGAGCAGTTCTTC.

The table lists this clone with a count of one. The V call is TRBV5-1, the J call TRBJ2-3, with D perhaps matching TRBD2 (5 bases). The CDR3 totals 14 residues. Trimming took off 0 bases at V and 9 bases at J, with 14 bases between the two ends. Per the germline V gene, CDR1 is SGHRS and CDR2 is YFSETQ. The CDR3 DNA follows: TGCGCCAGCAGCTTGGATCGGGCCTCGGGGACGCAGTATTTT. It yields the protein CASSLDRASGTQYF. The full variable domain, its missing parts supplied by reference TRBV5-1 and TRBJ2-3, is KAGVTQTPRYLIKTRGQQVTLSCSPISGHRSVSWYQQTPGQGLQFLFEYFSETQRNKGNFPGRFSGRQFSNSRSEMNVSTLELGDSALYLCASSLDRASGTQYFGPGTRLTVL.

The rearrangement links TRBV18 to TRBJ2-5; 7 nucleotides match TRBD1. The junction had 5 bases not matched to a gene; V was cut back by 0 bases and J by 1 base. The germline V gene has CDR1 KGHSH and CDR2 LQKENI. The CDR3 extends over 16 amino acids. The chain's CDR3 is CASSPPVPGGQETQYF. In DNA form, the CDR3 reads TGTGCCAGCTCACCACCCGTTCCAGGGGGCCAAGAGACCCAGTACTTC.

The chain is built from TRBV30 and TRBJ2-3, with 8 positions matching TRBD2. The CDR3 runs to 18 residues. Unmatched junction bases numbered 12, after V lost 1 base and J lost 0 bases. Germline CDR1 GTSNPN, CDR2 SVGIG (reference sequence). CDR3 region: CAWSGGRGGLISTDTQYF. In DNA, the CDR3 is TGTGCCTGGAGTGGAGGTCGGGGGGGCCTAATCAGCACAGATACGCAGTATTTT.

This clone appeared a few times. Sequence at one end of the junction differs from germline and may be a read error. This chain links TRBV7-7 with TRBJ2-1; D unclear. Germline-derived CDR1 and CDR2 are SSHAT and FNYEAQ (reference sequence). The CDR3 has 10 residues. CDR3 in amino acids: CASSFGEQFF. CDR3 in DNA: TGTGCTAGCAGCTTCGGGGAGCAGTTCTTC. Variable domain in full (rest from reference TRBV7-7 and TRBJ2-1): GAGVSQSPRYKVTKRGQDVTLRCDPISSHATLYWYQQALGQGPEFLTYFNYEAQPDKSGLPSDRFSAERPEGSISTLTIQRTEQRDSAMYRCASSFGEQFFGPGTRLTVL.

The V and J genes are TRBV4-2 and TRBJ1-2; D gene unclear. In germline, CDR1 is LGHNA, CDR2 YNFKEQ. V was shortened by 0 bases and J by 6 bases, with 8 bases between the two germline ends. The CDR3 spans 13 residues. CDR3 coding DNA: TGTGCCAGCAGCCAAGAGCCGGGGAATGGCTACACCTTC. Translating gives CASSQEPGNGYTF.

The DNA of the CDR3 is TGTGCCAGCAGCTTTCTGGGCAATGGGAACACTGAAGCTTTCTTT. Protein sequence: CASSFLGNGNTEAFF. The chain uses TRBV5-6 and TRBJ1-1; no firm D call. Deletions cut 2 bases from V and 1 base from J, with 12 bases between. There are 15 residues in the CDR3. The germline gives CDR1 SGHDT, CDR2 YYEEEE.

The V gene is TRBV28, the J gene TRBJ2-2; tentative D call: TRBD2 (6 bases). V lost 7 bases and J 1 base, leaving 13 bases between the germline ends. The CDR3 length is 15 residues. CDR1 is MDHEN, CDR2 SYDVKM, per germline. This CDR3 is CASINGRGNTGELFF. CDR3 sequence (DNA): TGTGCCAGCATAAATGGGCGGGGGAACACCGGGGAGCTGTTTTTT.

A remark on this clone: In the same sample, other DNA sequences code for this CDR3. DNA for the CDR3: TGTGCCAGCAGCCCGGGACAGGGAGGATACGAGCAGTACTTC. Amino acids: CASSPGQGGYEQYF. The rearrangement joins TRBV7-2 to TRBJ2-7, with 9 nucleotides matching TRBD1. Germline V lookup: CDR1 SGHTA, CDR2 FQGNSA. The V gene end was trimmed by 5 bases and the J gene end by 4 bases; junction bases not matched to a gene: 6. The CDR3 runs to 14 residues.

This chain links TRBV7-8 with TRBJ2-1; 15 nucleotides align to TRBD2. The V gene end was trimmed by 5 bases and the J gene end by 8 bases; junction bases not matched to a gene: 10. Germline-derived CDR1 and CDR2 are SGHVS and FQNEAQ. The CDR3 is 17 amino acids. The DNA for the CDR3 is TGTGCCAGCAGCGGACTAGCGGGAGGGCCCCGGGCGGATGAGCAGTTCTTC. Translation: CASSGLAGGPRADEQFF. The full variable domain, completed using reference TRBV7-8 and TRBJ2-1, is GAGVSQSPRYKVAKRGQDVALRCDPISGHVSLFWYQQALGQGPEFLTYFQNEAQLDKSGLPSDRFFAERPEGSVSTLKIQRTQQEDSAVYLCASSGLAGGPRADEQFFGPGTRLTVL.

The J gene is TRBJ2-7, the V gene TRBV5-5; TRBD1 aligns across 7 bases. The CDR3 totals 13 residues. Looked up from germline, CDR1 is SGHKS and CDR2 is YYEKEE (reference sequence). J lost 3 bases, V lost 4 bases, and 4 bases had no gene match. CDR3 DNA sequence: TGTGCCAGCAGCGTGGGACAGATCTACGAGCAGTACTTC. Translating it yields CASSVGQIYEQYF.

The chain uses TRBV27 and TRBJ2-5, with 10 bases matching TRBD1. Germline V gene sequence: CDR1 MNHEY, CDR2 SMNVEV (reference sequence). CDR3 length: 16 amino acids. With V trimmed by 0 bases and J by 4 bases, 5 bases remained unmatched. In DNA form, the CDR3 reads TGTGCCAGCAGTTTATCCGGGACAGGGGTCGGAGAGACCCAGTACTTC. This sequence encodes CASSLSGTGVGETQYF.

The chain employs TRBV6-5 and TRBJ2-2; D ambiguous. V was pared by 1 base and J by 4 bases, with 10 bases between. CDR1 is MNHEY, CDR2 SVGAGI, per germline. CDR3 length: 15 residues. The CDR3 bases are TGTGCCAGCAGTTACTATAGGACGCTCACCGGGGAGCTGTTTTTT. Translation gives CASSYYRTLTGELFF.

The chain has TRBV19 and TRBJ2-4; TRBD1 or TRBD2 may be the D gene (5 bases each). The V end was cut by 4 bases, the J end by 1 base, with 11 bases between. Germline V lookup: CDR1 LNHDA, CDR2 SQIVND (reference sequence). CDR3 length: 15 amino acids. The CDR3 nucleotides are TGTGCCAGTAGTAAGACGGGGCCCGCCAAAAACATTCAGTACTTC. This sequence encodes CASSKTGPAKNIQYF.

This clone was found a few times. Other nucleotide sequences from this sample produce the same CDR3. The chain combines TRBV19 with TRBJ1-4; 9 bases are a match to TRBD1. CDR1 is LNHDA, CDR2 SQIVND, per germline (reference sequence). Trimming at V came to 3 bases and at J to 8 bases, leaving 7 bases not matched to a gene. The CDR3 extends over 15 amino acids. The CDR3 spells CASSIQGQGGEKLFF. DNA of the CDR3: TGTGCCAGTAGTATCCAGGGACAGGGAGGCGAAAAACTGTTTTTT.

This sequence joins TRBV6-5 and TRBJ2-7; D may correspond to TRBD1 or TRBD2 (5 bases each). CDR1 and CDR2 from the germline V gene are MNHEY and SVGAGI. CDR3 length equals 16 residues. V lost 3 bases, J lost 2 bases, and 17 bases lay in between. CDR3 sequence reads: CASSYRGVRGTYEQYF. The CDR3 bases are TGTGCCAGCAGTTATAGAGGGGTAAGAGGGACCTACGAGCAGTACTTC.

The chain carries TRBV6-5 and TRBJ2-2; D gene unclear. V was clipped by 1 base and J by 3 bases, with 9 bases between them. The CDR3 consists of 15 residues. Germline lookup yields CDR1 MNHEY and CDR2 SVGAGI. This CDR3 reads CASSYFLRDTGELFF. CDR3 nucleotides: TGTGCCAGCAGTTACTTTCTTAGAGACACCGGGGAGCTGTTTTTT.